This is a list of T cell receptor beta chains from one sample in a study of Graves' ophthalmopathy and Graves' hyperthyroidism. TCRdb processed the multiplex PCR reads anew with MiXCR; each CDR3 protein has one entry. The sample records 300,000 to 350,000 distinct CDR3 sequences, 17% being singletons. Sequencing was performed on peripheral blood. These receptors originate from an adult man with Graves' ophthalmopathy. The CDR3 runs from the conserved cysteine through the conserved F or W. The D gene is left open where the match is weak. Only part of the rows carry a size: once, few, many, or a class if the clone is expanded.

TRBJ1-2,many,TRBV7-9,-,CASRDTGRNYGYTF,TGTGCCAGCAGGGATACGGGCAGAAACTATGGCTACACCTTC
TRBJ1-6,many,TRBV27,-,CATGSSYNSPLHF,TGTGCCACGGGGAGCTCCTATAATTCACCCCTCCACTTT
TRBJ1-5,many,TRBV29-1,-,CSVGEGTVYGPQHF,TGCAGCGTTGGGGAGGGAACGGTTTATGGGCCCCAGCATTTT
TRBJ2-7,-,TRBV5-1,-,CASSIRVGEQYF,TGCGCCAGCAGCATCCGCGTGGGGGAGCAGTACTTC
TRBJ2-2,many,TRBV6-1,-,CASSERIGELFF,TGTGCCAGCAGTGAGCGGATCGGGGAGCTGTTTTTT
TRBJ2-7,many,TRBV12-3/TRBV12-4,TRBD1,CASRSTGQGLNEQYF,TGTGCCAGCAGGTCAACGGGACAGGGTCTCAACGAGCAGTACTTC
TRBJ1-2,many,TRBV20-1,TRBD1,CSASRTGGIGYTF,TGCAGTGCTAGCCGGACAGGGGGTATTGGCTACACCTTC
TRBJ2-7,many,TRBV15,TRBD2,CATSRELAGSSYEQYF,TGTGCCACCAGCAGAGAGCTAGCGGGAAGCTCCTACGAGCAGTACTTC
TRBJ2-2,many,TRBV12-3/TRBV12-4,-,CASSYPAGLTGELFF,TGTGCCAGCAGTTACCCCGCGGGGCTAACCGGGGAGCTGTTTTTT
TRBJ1-2,many,TRBV12-3/TRBV12-4,-,CASSPSGHLYGYTF,TGTGCCAGCAGTCCGTCGGGGCATCTATATGGCTACACCTTC
TRBJ1-1,-,TRBV30,-,CAWSVRPATEAFF,TGTGCCTGGAGTGTACGGCCAGCCACTGAAGCTTTCTTT
TRBJ2-7,-,TRBV12-3/TRBV12-4,-,CASSHRQTYEQSF,TGTGCCAGCAGTCATCGACAGACCTACGAGCAGTCCTTC
TRBJ1-2,many,TRBV6-1,-,CASTPGANYGYTF,TGTGCCAGCACTCCGGGGGCTAACTATGGCTACACCTTC
TRBJ2-7,many,TRBV19,-,CASSTYSTRSAVEQYF,TGTGCCAGTAGTACCTACAGCACGCGATCCGCAGTCGAGCAGTACTTC
TRBJ2-5,many,TRBV4-1,TRBD2,CASSPIAGAETQYF,TGCGCCAGCAGCCCCATTGCGGGAGCAGAGACCCAGTACTTC
TRBJ1-1,few,TRBV27,-,CASSFVRRNTEAFF,TGTGCCAGCAGTTTCGTCAGGCGGAACACTGAAGCTTTCTTT
TRBJ1-6,many,TRBV2,-,CASGIRSYNSPLHF,TGTGCCAGCGGGATCCGCTCCTATAATTCACCCCTCCACTTT
TRBJ2-7,many,TRBV27,-,CASSLSGVSEQYF,TGTGCCAGCAGTTTATCAGGGGTGTCCGAGCAGTACTTC
TRBJ2-5,many,TRBV6-5,TRBD1,CASSYVAGGRETQYF,TGTGCCAGCAGTTACGTGGCAGGGGGCAGGGAGACCCAGTACTTC
TRBJ1-6,many,TRBV20-1,TRBD1,CSARQGGNSPLHF,TGCAGTGCCCGACAGGGGGGGAATTCACCCCTCCACTTT
TRBJ1-2,many,TRBV20-1,-,CSARDIVSSGYTF,TGCAGTGCTAGAGACATAGTTTCGAGTGGCTACACCTTC
TRBJ2-5,many,TRBV7-3,-,CASSPKGSETQYF,TGTGCCAGCAGCCCCAAAGGGAGTGAGACCCAGTACTTC
TRBJ2-7,many,TRBV7-8,-,CASSSQPGINEQYF,TGTGCCAGCAGCTCACAGCCAGGGATAAACGAGCAGTACTTC
TRBJ1-2,few,TRBV6-2/TRBV6-3,-,CASSITTAGYGYTF,TGTGCCAGCAGCATTACCACGGCCGGCTATGGCTACACCTTC
TRBJ2-2,-,TRBV6-5,TRBD1,CASSYGTGENTGELFF,TGTGCCAGCAGTTACGGGACAGGCGAAAACACCGGGGAGCTGTTTTTT
TRBJ1-5,many,TRBV20-1,-,CSARDSLQGNSNQPQHF,TGCAGTGCTAGAGATTCGTTACAAGGAAATAGCAATCAGCCCCAGCATTTT
TRBJ2-5,-,TRBV4-2,-,CASTPGARGTLDQETQYF,TGTGCCAGCACCCCTGGGGCACGGGGGACCCTTGACCAAGAGACCCAGTACTTC